The source of this T cell receptor beta chain is a study of blood T cell repertoires in COVID-19 (dated by TCRdb to the early 2020s). Notes on the research overall: Samples covering the acute and convalescent phases of COVID-19 were provided by collaborators in the United States, Italy and Spain. The material from the prospective study consisted of cDNA or gDNA derived from T cells, B-cell-depleted T cells, or PBMCs. Deeply sampled blood TCRbeta repertoires from subjects exposed to, actively infected with, or recovered from COVID-19 were included in the dataset. The repertoires were released in a freely available public database meant as a resource for research on the immune response to SARS-CoV-2. Samples came from the ongoing ImmuneRACE study (first 160 participants) plus 1,254 subjects from 6 global collaborators. Sample metadata almost always included a de-identified subject ID, COVID-19 status, age in years and sex. Where available, HLA class I and class II types were obtained from metadata supplied by the sample provider rather than from assay-based typing. What the study reported, not specific to this receptor: The amount of clinical and demographic metadata varied by source and participant and was provided uncurated.

The collaborating institutions used their own protocols to collect whole blood in K2EDTA tubes. For TCRbeta analysis, collaborator samples were shipped as frozen whole blood, as isolated PBMCs, or as DNA extracted from either sample type. In its sample, this clone was seen a few times. Its recognized antigen is unknown. Per-base quality was not reported, and no clone a single base away is much larger than it. For CDR1 and CDR2, the germline V gene lists SGDLS and YYNGEE. Trimming takes 2 bases from V and 2 bases from J, and the germline ends sit 10 bases apart. Measured from the cysteine to the phenylalanine, the CDR3 is 14 residues long. CDR3 DNA only is kept here, 42 bases in frame from base 1. TCRbeta CDR3 regions were amplified from genomic DNA by means of the immunoSEQ Assay, a bias-controlled multiplex PCR. Under the source paper's analysis protocol: The number of nucleated cells in each sample was estimated by amplification of reference gene primers within the assay. To quantify the absolute abundance of each unique TCRbeta CDR3 rearrangement, sequence reads were collapsed and filtered. For each sample, productive Simpson clonality was calculated by taking the square root of Simpson's diversity index across productive rearrangements. TCRdb re-hosts the immuneACCESS table, in-frame sequences only. Its copies lack some clones; in the studies checked, an unresolved V gene accounts for under half of them, and the cause for the rest is not known. Clone size and the V and J calls come from that table; the DNA yielded D and trimming. The table for this sample lists some 250,000 clones; 85% to 90% of them were counted only once. About 5.9% of the sample is held by the ten biggest clonotypes.

The source of this sequence is a man in his sixties with acute or convalescent COVID-19. Recombination joined TRBV9 with TRBJ1-2, with a tentative D gene TRBD1 over 6 matching bases. The sequenced sample consisted of peripheral blood. The nucleotides read TGTGCCAGCAGCGTTGTAGGGGGAAACTATGGCTACACCTTC. It is translated as CASSVVGGNYGYTF. Outside the CDR3, residues come from the reference TRBV9 and TRBJ1-2 proteins, so the full variable domain is: DSGVTQTPKHLITATGQRVTLRCSPRSGDLSVYWYQQSLDQGLQFLIQYYNGEERAKGNILERFSAQQFPDLHSELNLSSLELGDSALYFCASSVVGGNYGYTFGSGTRLTVV.